The T cell receptor (beta chain) described here comes from a study of shared clonotypes between healthy human individuals. General study results and limits: Only blood was sampled, and tissue TCR repertoires likely differ from blood ones.

Method: immunoSEQ multiplex PCR; TCRdb's copy keeps in-frame clones and lacks some. The sample lists some 2,500,000 clones, 93% occurring once. Details on this clone: The target antigen is unknown.

V shed 5 bases and J shed 4 bases, with 11 bases lying between them. The CDR3 totals 14 residues. CDR1 is MDHEN and CDR2 is SYDVKM in the germline V gene. The source material was naive CD4+ T cells from PBMCs. The subset here: CD45RA+ positively selected. This receptor was identified in a man between 18 and 29 years old in good health. Some clones in this sample may be carry-over from other donors' samples. The chain carries TRBV28 and TRBJ2-2; D ambiguous. The CDR3 DNA is TGTGCCAGCAGTCCCTACACCGTCACCGGGGAGCTGTTTTTT. Its translation is CASSPYTVTGELFF.